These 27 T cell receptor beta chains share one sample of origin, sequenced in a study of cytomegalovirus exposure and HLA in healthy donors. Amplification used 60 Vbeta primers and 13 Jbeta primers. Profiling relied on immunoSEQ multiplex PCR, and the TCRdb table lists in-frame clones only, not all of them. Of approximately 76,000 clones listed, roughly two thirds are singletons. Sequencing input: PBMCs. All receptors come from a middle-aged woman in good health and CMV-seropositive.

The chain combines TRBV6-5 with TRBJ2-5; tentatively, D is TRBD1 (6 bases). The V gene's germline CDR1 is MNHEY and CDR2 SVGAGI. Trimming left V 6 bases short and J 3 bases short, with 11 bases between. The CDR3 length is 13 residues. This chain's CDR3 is CASSDRTEETQYF. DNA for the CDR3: TGTGCCAGCAGCGACAGGACAGAAGAGACCCAGTACTTC.

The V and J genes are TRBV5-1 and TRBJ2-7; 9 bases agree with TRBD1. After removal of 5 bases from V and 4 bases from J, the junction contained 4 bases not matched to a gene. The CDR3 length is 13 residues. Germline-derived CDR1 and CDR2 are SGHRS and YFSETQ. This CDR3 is CASRTGGLYEQYF. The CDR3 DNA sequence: TGCGCCAGCAGGACAGGGGGTTTGTACGAGCAGTACTTC.

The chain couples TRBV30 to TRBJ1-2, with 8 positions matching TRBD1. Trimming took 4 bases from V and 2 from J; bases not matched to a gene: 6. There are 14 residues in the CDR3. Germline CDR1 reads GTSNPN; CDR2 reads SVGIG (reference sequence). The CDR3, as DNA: TGTGCCTGGACCCGGGACAGGCAGAACTATGGCTACACCTTC. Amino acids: CAWTRDRQNYGYTF.

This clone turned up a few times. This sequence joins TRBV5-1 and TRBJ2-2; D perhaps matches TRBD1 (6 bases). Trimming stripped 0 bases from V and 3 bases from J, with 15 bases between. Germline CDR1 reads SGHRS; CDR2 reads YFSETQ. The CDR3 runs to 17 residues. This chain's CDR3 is CASSLGSRDIYTGELFF. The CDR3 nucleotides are TGCGCCAGCAGCTTGGGAAGCCGGGACATCTACACCGGGGAGCTGTTTTTT.

CDR3 nucleotide sequence: TGTGCCAGCACTCAGAGGAGCTCCTATAATTCACCCCTCCACTTT. It translates to CASTQRSSYNSPLHF. J is TRBJ1-6 and V is TRBV6-6; no firm D call. The germline V and J ends were trimmed by 7 bases and 0 bases, with 10 bases remaining between them. The CDR3 consists of 15 residues. The germline V gene encodes CDR1 MNHNY and CDR2 SVGAGI (reference sequence).

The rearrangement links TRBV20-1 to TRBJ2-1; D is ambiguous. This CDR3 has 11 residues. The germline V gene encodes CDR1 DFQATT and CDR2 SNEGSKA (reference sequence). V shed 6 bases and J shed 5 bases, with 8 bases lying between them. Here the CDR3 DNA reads TGCAGTGCGAACACACACAATGAGCAGTTCTTC. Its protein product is CSANTHNEQFF.

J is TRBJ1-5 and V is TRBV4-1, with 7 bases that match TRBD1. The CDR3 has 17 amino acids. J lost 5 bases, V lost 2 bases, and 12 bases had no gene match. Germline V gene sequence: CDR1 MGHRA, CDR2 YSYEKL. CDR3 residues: CASSQTEGAGGYQPQHF. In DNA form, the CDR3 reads TGCGCCAGCAGCCAAACGGAGGGGGCGGGGGGGTATCAGCCCCAGCATTTT.

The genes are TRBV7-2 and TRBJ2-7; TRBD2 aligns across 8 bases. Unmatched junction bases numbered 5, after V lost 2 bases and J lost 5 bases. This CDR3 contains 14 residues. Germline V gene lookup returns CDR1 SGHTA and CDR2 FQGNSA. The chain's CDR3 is CASSLRLATHEQYF. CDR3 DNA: TGTGCCAGCAGCTTAAGACTAGCGACACACGAGCAGTACTTC.

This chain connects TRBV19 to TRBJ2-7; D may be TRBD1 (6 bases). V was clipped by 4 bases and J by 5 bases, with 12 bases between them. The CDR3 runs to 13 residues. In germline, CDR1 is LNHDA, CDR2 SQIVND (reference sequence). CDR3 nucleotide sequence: TGTGCCAGTAGTACACAGGGACCTAACGAGCAGTACTTC. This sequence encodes CASSTQGPNEQYF.

The CDR3 DNA reads TGCGCCAGCAGCTTTGAGGGGGCGCGGGAGACCCAGTACTTC. It yields the protein CASSFEGARETQYF. This chain joins TRBV5-1 and TRBJ2-5, with 7 nucleotides matching TRBD1. Unmatched junction bases numbered 6, after V lost 2 bases and J lost 5 bases. The CDR3 extends over 14 amino acids. Germline assignment: CDR1 SGHRS and CDR2 YFSETQ.

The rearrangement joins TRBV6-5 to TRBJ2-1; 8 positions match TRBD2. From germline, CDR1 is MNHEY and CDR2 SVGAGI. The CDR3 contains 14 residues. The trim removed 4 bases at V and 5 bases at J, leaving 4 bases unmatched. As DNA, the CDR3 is TGTGCCAGCAGTTCACTAGCGGCCCACAATGAGCAGTTCTTC. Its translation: CASSSLAAHNEQFF.

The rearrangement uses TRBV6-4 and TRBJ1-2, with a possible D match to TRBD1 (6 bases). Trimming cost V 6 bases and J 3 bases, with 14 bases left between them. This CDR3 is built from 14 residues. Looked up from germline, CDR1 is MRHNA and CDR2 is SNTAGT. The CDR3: CASRQTGIDYGYTF. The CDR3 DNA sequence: TGTGCCAGCAGACAGACAGGCATCGACTATGGCTACACCTTC.

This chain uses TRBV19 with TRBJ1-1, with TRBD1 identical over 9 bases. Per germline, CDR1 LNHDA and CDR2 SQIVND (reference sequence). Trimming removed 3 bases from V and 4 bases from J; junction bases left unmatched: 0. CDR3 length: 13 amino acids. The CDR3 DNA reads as TGTGCCAGTAGTATGGGACAGGGCACTGAAGCTTTCTTT. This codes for CASSMGQGTEAFF.

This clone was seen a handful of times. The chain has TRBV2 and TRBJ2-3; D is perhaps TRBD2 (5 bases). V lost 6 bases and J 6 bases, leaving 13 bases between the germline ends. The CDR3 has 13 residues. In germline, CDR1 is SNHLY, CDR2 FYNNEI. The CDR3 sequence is CASSQNQRDTQYF. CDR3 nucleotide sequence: TGTGCCAGCAGCCAAAACCAGCGGGATACGCAGTATTTT.

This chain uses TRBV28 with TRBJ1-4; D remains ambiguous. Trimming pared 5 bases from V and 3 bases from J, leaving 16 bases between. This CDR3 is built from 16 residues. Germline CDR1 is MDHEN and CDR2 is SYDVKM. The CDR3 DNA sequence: TGTGCCAGCAGTCCCGCCCAGAGGAACCCTAATGAAAAACTGTTTTTT. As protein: CASSPAQRNPNEKLFF.

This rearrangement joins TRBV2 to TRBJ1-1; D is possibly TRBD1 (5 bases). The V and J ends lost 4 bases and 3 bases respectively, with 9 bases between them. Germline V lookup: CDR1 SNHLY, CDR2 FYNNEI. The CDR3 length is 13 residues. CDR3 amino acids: CASSVGGDTEAFF. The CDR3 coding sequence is TGTGCCAGCAGTGTGGGGGGAGACACTGAAGCTTTCTTT.

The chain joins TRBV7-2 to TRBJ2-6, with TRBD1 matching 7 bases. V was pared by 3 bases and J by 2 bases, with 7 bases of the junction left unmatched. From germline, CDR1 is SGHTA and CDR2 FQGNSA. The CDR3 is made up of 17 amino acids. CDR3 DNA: TGTGCCAGCAGCTTCTTTAGAGGGGGCGCTGGGGCCAACGTCCTGACTTTC. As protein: CASSFFRGGAGANVLTF.

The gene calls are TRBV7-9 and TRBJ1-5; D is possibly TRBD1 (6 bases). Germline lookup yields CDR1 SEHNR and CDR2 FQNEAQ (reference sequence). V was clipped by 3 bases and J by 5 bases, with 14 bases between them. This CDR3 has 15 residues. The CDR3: CASSLLSGEDQPQHF. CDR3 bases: TGTGCCAGCAGCTTGCTTTCAGGGGAAGATCAGCCCCAGCATTTT.

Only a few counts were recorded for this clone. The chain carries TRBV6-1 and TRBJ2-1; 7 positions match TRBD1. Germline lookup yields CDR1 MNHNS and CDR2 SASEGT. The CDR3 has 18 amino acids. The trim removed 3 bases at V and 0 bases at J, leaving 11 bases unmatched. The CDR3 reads CASSDFRTGPLSYNEQFF. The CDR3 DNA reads TGTGCCAGCAGTGATTTTAGGACAGGCCCGCTCTCCTACAATGAGCAGTTCTTC.

DNA for the CDR3: TGTGCCAGCAGCCCCTTGGCGGGGACTAGGAATCAGCCCCAGCATTTT. Its translation: CASSPLAGTRNQPQHF. V usage is TRBV7-2 and J usage is TRBJ1-5; possibly TRBD1 for D (5 bases). The CDR3 has 16 residues. Trimming stripped 5 bases from V and 4 bases from J, with 18 bases between. Germline V gene lookup returns CDR1 SGHTA and CDR2 FQGNSA.

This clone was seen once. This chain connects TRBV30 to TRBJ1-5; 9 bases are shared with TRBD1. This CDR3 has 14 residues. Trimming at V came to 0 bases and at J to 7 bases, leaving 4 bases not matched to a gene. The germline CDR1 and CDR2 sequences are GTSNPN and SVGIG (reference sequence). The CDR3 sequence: CAWSVGTGIQPQHF. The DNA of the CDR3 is TGTGCCTGGAGTGTAGGGACAGGGATCCAGCCCCAGCATTTT.

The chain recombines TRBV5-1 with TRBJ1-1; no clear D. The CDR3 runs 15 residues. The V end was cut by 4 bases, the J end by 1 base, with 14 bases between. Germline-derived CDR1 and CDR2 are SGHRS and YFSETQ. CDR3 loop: CASSPWALGNTEAFF. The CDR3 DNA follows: TGCGCCAGCAGCCCGTGGGCACTGGGGAACACTGAAGCTTTCTTT.

The CDR3 sequence is CASSLSPGATQYF. CDR3 DNA: TGTGCCAGCAGTTTATCTCCAGGGGCTACCCAGTACTTC. The rearrangement links TRBV27 to TRBJ2-5; D might be TRBD1 (6 bases). CDR1 MNHEY and CDR2 SMNVEV come from the germline V gene (reference sequence). Trimming removed 0 bases at V and 8 bases at J, with 10 bases between. This CDR3 is 13 amino acids long.

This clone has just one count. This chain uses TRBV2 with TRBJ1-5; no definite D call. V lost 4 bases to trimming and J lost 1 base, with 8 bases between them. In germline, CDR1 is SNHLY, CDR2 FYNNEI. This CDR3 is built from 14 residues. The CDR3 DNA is TGTGCCAGCAGTGGACACATGAGCAATCAGCCCCAGCATTTT. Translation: CASSGHMSNQPQHF.

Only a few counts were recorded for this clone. CDR3 protein: CASSQVVLGQEYTEAFF. The CDR3 DNA follows: TGTGCCAGCAGCCAAGTCGTATTGGGACAGGAATACACTGAAGCTTTCTTT. The chain joins TRBV14 to TRBJ1-1; 8 bases line up with TRBD1. Per the germline V gene, CDR1 is SGHDN and CDR2 is FVKESK. After removal of 1 base from V and 3 bases from J, the junction contained 10 bases not matched to a gene. The CDR3 totals 17 residues.

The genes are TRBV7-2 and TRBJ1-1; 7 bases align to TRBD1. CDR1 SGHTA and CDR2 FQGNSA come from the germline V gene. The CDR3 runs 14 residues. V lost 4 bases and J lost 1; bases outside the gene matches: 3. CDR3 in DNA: TGTGCCAGCAGCTCAGGGGGTCCGAACACTGAAGCTTTCTTT. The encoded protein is CASSSGGPNTEAFF.

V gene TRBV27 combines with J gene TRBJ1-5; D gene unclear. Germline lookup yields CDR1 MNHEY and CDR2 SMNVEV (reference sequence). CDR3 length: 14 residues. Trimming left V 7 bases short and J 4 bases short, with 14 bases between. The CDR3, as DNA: TGTGCCAGCACTGAAAGGCCGGGAAATCAGCCCCAGCATTTT. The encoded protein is CASTERPGNQPQHF.